This record looks at one T cell receptor beta chain sequence and its context. Antigen unknown. CD4+ T cells specific for antigen were expanded with viral peptide pools by the ViraFEST assay before sequencing. Scientists isolated CD4+ T cells after a roughly 9-day culture period ended. In the vaccine recipients, nucleocapsid antibodies were negative and there was no prior SARS-CoV-2 infection. This sample was taken from a study of vaccination effects on CD4 cells after COVID-19. Assay used: immunoSEQ multiplex PCR; TCRdb lists only in-frame clones, some missing. This table holds some 22,000 clones, roughly 73% found once. CDR1 LGHDT and CDR2 YNNKEL come from the germline V gene (reference sequence). V dropped 4 bases and J dropped 7; count of bases not matched to a gene: 9. The CDR3 totals 15 residues. Study results and caveats: Few convalescent patients, and no early post-infection timepoints, were available to the study.

This chain uses TRBV3-1 (or the pseudogene TRBV3-2) with TRBJ2-7; 11 positions agree with TRBD2. The receptor comes from a human donor who received a COVID-19 vaccine. Sequenced material: CD4+ T cells from PBMCs cultured with HCoV-NL63 spike peptides, taken before COVID-19 vaccination. Here the CDR3 DNA reads TGTGCCAGCAGCCTTTATAGCGGGGGGGCTGATGAGCAGTACTTC. This codes for CASSLYSGGADEQYF.